The 10 T cell receptor beta chains in this list originate from one sample, sequenced in a study of T cells in Graves' hyperthyroidism and ophthalmopathy. What was amplified from RNA transcripts were TCR beta CDR3 regions. The HTBI set primed first-round TCR CDR3 RT-PCR. Using its own MiXCR run on the multiplex PCR reads, TCRdb lists one record per CDR3 protein. The sample lists roughly 570,000 distinct CDR3 sequences, about 43% occurring once. The material sequenced was peripheral blood or thyroid tissue (not recorded which). Receptors originate from an adult woman with Graves' disease, either hyperthyroidism or ophthalmopathy (not recorded which).

V and J are TRBV20-1 and TRBJ2-5; D is possibly TRBD2 (6 bases). Trimming took 0 bases from V and 5 from J, leaving 19 bases between them. Germline V gene lookup returns CDR1 DFQATT and CDR2 SNEGSKA (reference sequence). The CDR3 contains 16 residues. CDR3 nucleotides: TGCAGTGCTAGAGATCGGGGGTTAGGGCCAGTGGAGACCCAGTACTTC. This encodes CSARDRGLGPVETQYF.

This clonotype was observed at least ten times. The chain uses TRBV20-1 and TRBJ1-2; D ambiguous. The CDR3 is 11 amino acids. The ends were cut back, 2 bases at V and 4 bases at J, with 5 bases in the middle. CDR1 is DFQATT, CDR2 SNEGSKA, per germline (reference sequence). The CDR3 region has the DNA TGCAGTGCTAGAACCAGCTATGGCTACACCTTC. It is translated as CSARTSYGYTF.

This clonotype appeared many times. The V call is TRBV4-1, the J call TRBJ1-2, with a weak D call TRBD1 (5 bases). CDR3 length equals 16 residues. The germline V gene encodes CDR1 MGHRA and CDR2 YSYEKL. V lost 3 bases to trimming and J lost 3 bases, with 17 bases between them. DNA for the CDR3: TGCGCCAGCAGCCATCCCATTCAGGGCCGGGACTATGGCTACACCTTC. Translation gives CASSHPIQGRDYGYTF.

Notes on this clonotype: Germline is not matched at one junction end, which may reflect a read error. The chain is built from TRBV14 and TRBJ2-6, with no clear D. The germline V gene has CDR1 SGHDN and CDR2 FVKESK. This CDR3 contains 12 residues. CDR3 amino acids: CASSQPGGAEAF. The CDR3 region has the DNA TGTGCCAGCAGCCAACCGGGCGGAGCTGAAGCTTTC.

This clonotype was observed many times. The chain has TRBV7-9 and TRBJ1-1; tentatively, D is TRBD1 (5 bases). This CDR3 spans 15 amino acids. The V gene lost 6 bases and the J gene lost 6 bases, with 20 bases spanning the gap. Germline V lookup: CDR1 SEHNR, CDR2 FQNEAQ (reference sequence). CDR3 bases: TGTGCCAGCAGTCCTAAGGGCCAGTGGGACGCTGAAGCTTTCTTT. Residues: CASSPKGQWDAEAFF.

The chain is built from TRBV9 and TRBJ1-6; D unclear. From germline, CDR1 is SGDLS and CDR2 YYNGEE. Trimming took 7 bases from V and 6 from J, leaving 11 bases between them. The CDR3 runs 13 residues. CDR3 amino acids: CASGTAPNSPLHF. The CDR3 nucleotides read TGTGCCAGCGGCACGGCTCCTAATTCACCCCTCCACTTT.

This clonotype was seen more than once but under ten times. This rearrangement joins TRBV7-9 to TRBJ2-5, with D unresolved. This CDR3 has 16 amino acids. The germline V gene has CDR1 SEHNR and CDR2 FQNEAQ (reference sequence). Trimming took 5 bases from V and 0 from J, leaving 16 bases between them. CDR3 nucleotide sequence: TGTGCCAGCAGCCTTCAAGGAAACAGTAACCAAGAGACCCAGTACTTC. It translates to CASSLQGNSNQETQYF.

The rearrangement joins TRBV10-3 to TRBJ2-6; the match to TRBD1 covers 8 bases. Germline CDR1 and CDR2: ENHRY and SYGVKD. The length of the CDR3 is 15 residues. After removal of 10 bases from V and 2 bases from J, the junction contained 7 bases not matched to a gene. The CDR3 DNA reads as TGTGCCACCCTAGACAGGGGTCCTGGGGCCAACGTCCTGACTTTC. Translating gives CATLDRGPGANVLTF.

This clonotype was detected many times. The rearrangement joins TRBV19 to TRBJ2-2; D is uncertain. V lost 5 bases and J 0 bases, leaving 7 bases between the germline ends. Germline V gene lookup returns CDR1 LNHDA and CDR2 SQIVND (reference sequence). The CDR3 length is 14 residues. Written as DNA, the CDR3 is TGTGCCAGTAGTGAGGCAGCGAACACCGGGGAGCTGTTTTTT. This translates into CASSEAANTGELFF. The complete variable domain, with remaining parts taken from reference TRBV19 and TRBJ2-2, reads DGGITQSPKYLFRKEGQNVTLSCEQNLNHDAMYWYRQDPGQGLRLIYYSQIVNDFQKGDIAEGYSVSREKKESFPLTVTSAQKNPTAFYLCASSEAANTGELFFGEGSRLTVL.

This clonotype was counted ten times or more. The chain combines TRBV20-1 with TRBJ1-4, with D tentatively TRBD1 (6 bases). The V end was cut by 6 bases, the J end by 7 bases, with 15 bases between. The CDR3 contains 13 residues. Germline V CDR1 and CDR2: DFQATT, SNEGSKA (reference sequence). CDR3 loop: CSAPWGGGEKLFF. The CDR3 DNA reads TGCAGTGCCCCGTGGGGAGGGGGTGAAAAACTGTTTTTT.